This T cell receptor beta chain was sequenced during a study of blood T cell repertoires in COVID-19. Across the study: The study drew acute and convalescent COVID-19 samples from the United States, Italy and Spain. T cells, B-cell-depleted T cells, or PBMCs provided the cDNA or gDNA that served as material.

The germline V gene encodes CDR1 SNHLY and CDR2 FYNNEI. With 2 bases clipped from V and 2 bases from J, the junction kept 3 bases outside the gene matches. This CDR3 has 14 residues. As originally analysed: For nucleated cells, counts were estimated from reference gene primer amplification. Libraries were prepared by immunoSEQ multiplex PCR; TCRdb keeps only in-frame clonotypes and omits some of them. That table supplies the V and J calls and clone size; D and trimming were determined from the DNA. The sample includes roughly 45,000 clones, around 90% seen only once; the top ten take roughly 0.39%. This chain links TRBV2 with TRBJ2-7; 7 bases align to TRBD1. The sequenced sample consisted of peripheral blood. The receptor comes from a human donor in a cohort sampled during active COVID-19. The CDR3 is CASSERDRTYEQYF. CDR3 DNA: TGTGCCAGCAGTGAACGGGACAGAACCTACGAGCAGTACTTC.